A single sample gave rise to the 25 T cell receptor beta chains below, sequenced in a study of human T cells and chemical hapten exposure. One entry per CDR3 protein results from TCRdb running MiXCR on the RACE reads. The sample consists of around 74,000 distinct CDR3 sequences, approximately 35% of them appearing once. Time point of the sample: patch test 1, 2 weeks after DPC sensitization. Treatment given: therapeutic diphenylcyclopropenone sensitization with weekly scalp DPC. The sequencing here drew on whole blood, taken in connection with sensitization to the hapten diphenylcyclopropenone (DPC). The receptors derive from a man aged 35-49 years with alopecia areata. Some clones in this sample may be carry-over from other donors' samples.

V usage is TRBV6-2 or TRBV6-3 and J usage is TRBJ2-1; 12 bases are shared with TRBD2. CDR3 length: 16 residues. Germline CDR1 and CDR2: MNHEY and SVGEGT. V gave up 5 bases and J gave up 6 bases; unmatched junction bases: 8. The CDR3 protein is CASSPRGGLAGNEQFF. In DNA form, the CDR3 reads TGTGCCAGCAGTCCCAGGGGGGGACTAGCGGGCAATGAGCAGTTCTTC.

A few counts support this clonotype. V gene TRBV12-3 or TRBV12-4 combines with J gene TRBJ2-1, with 14 bases that match TRBD2. Trimming cost V 5 bases and J 10 bases; bases outside gene matches: 7. The CDR3 has 15 residues. The CDR3 sequence: CASSPAGLAGVEQFF. CDR3 coding DNA: TGTGCCAGCAGTCCAGCGGGACTAGCGGGAGTGGAGCAGTTCTTC.

This clonotype has more than one count but fewer than ten. V gene TRBV4-2 combines with J gene TRBJ2-7, with a possible D match to TRBD1 (7 bases). The CDR3 loop spans 13 amino acids. Germline CDR1 LGHNA, CDR2 YNFKEQ. Trimming pared 0 bases from V and 6 bases from J, leaving 9 bases between. CDR3 sequence reads: CASSQDQGGEQYF. The CDR3, as DNA: TGTGCCAGCAGCCAAGATCAGGGGGGCGAGCAGTACTTC.

The rearrangement links TRBV30 to TRBJ2-3, with 9 bases aligning to TRBD2. This CDR3 spans 16 amino acids. V was clipped by 1 base and J by 1 base; unmatched bases: 6. Germline CDR1 GTSNPN, CDR2 SVGIG (reference sequence). CDR3: CAWSGASGTRTDTQYF. The DNA of the CDR3 is TGTGCCTGGAGTGGGGCTAGCGGGACCCGCACAGATACGCAGTATTTT.

Only a few counts were recorded for this clonotype. This chain links TRBV12-3 or TRBV12-4 with TRBJ2-5; D gene unclear. This CDR3 is built from 13 residues. Between the trimmed V and J ends, which lost 8 bases and 0 bases, there was a span of 10 bases. The CDR3 coding sequence is TGTGCCAGCTGTGGCGGAGACCAAGAGACCCAGTACTTC. Amino acids: CASCGGDQETQYF.

To note about this clonotype: The junction does not match germline at one end; this may be a read error. The chain combines TRBV9 with TRBJ2-5, with D uncertain. The CDR3 runs 14 residues. In germline, CDR1 is SGDLS, CDR2 YYNGEE. DNA for the CDR3: TGTGCCAGCAGCGCCACAGTATACCAAGAGACCCGGTACTTC. Translation: CASSATVYQETRYF.

This clonotype was seen a few times. The rearrangement joins TRBV20-1 to TRBJ2-1; no clear D gene. Between the trimmed V and J ends, which lost 5 bases and 7 bases, there was a span of 15 bases. This CDR3 has 13 residues. The germline V gene has CDR1 DFQATT and CDR2 SNEGSKA (reference sequence). For the CDR3, the DNA is TGCAGTGCTCTGGGTGGTTCATGGAATGAGCAGTTCTTC. Its translation: CSALGGSWNEQFF.

This chain joins TRBV5-5 and TRBJ2-5, with D unclear. There are 14 residues in the CDR3. CDR1 SGHKS and CDR2 YYEKEE come from the germline V gene (reference sequence). The V end lost 4 bases, the J end lost 5 bases, and 15 bases lay between the germline ends. The DNA of the CDR3 is TGTGCCAGCAGCCCGATTGGCCCGCCGGAGACCCAGTACTTC. Translated: CASSPIGPPETQYF.

This chain uses TRBV27 with TRBJ1-1, with 12 bases aligning to TRBD1. Germline assignment: CDR1 MNHEY and CDR2 SMNVEV (reference sequence). The CDR3 totals 18 residues. The trim removed 5 bases at V and 5 bases at J, leaving 15 bases unmatched. Here the CDR3 DNA reads TGTGCCAGCAGTAGACGGGCCGGGACAGGGGGCTCGGCGACTGAAGCTTTCTTT. Encoded protein: CASSRRAGTGGSATEAFF.

The CDR3: CASSQEEAGRQPQHF. CDR3 bases: TGCGCCAGCAGCCAAGAGGAGGCAGGGCGTCAGCCCCAGCATTTT. The chain combines TRBV4-1 with TRBJ1-5; D is possibly TRBD1 (5 bases). Germline CDR1 is MGHRA and CDR2 is YSYEKL. V was clipped by 0 bases and J by 6 bases, with 12 bases between them. The CDR3 loop spans 15 amino acids.

This clonotype was detected a few times. The chain has TRBV20-1 and TRBJ2-3, with TRBD2 matching 9 bases. With V trimmed by 0 bases and J by 4 bases, 14 bases remained unmatched. CDR1 and CDR2 from the germline V gene are DFQATT and SNEGSKA (reference sequence). CDR3 size: 18 residues. The CDR3 nucleotides are TGCAGTGCTAGAGATGTCGTCCGGGTAGCGGGAGTGGCAGATACGCAGTATTTT. Its translation is CSARDVVRVAGVADTQYF.

A word on this clonotype: One end of the junction is discordant with germline, which a read error may explain. The V gene is TRBV7-9, the J gene TRBJ1-1; 7 positions match TRBD1. The CDR3 has 14 amino acids. CDR1 is SEHNR and CDR2 is FQNEAQ in the germline V gene (reference sequence). The CDR3 DNA reads as TGTGCCAGCAGCGCTCCCGACAGGGACACTGAAACTTTCTTT. Translation: CASSAPDRDTETFF.

The V and J genes are TRBV5-5 and TRBJ2-1; the D gene could be TRBD1 or TRBD2 (5 bases each). Trimming took 4 bases from V and 8 from J, leaving 22 bases between them. Per the germline V gene, CDR1 is SGHKS and CDR2 is YYEKEE (reference sequence). The CDR3 spans 16 residues. The CDR3 DNA is TGTGCCAGCAGCCGATCCCTCGGGGACCGGGTGGATGAGCAGTTCTTC. Translation: CASSRSLGDRVDEQFF.

This rearrangement joins TRBV12-3 or TRBV12-4 to TRBJ1-4; unclear D gene. The CDR3 totals 15 residues. V was clipped by 4 bases and J by 5 bases, with 14 bases between them. The CDR3 nucleotides are TGTGCCAGCAGTTCCCCCAGTGACATAAATGAAAAACTGTTTTTT. Translation: CASSSPSDINEKLFF.

The chain links TRBV5-4 to TRBJ1-1; 9 positions match TRBD1. The CDR3 runs to 14 residues. Losses at the gene ends were 4 bases for V and 0 bases for J; bases not matched to a gene: 1. CDR1 and CDR2 from the germline V gene are SGHNT and YYREEE (reference sequence). CDR3 amino acids: CASSRTGVNTEAFF. The CDR3 DNA reads TGTGCCAGCAGCCGGACAGGGGTGAACACTGAAGCTTTCTTT.

This clonotype was picked up many times. V is TRBV18 and J is TRBJ1-1, with TRBD1 as a possible D gene (6 bases). Between the trimmed V and J ends, which lost 3 bases and 3 bases, there was a span of 14 bases. CDR1 and CDR2 (germline): KGHSH, LQKENI. The CDR3 spans 15 residues. In DNA, the CDR3 is TGTGCCAGCTCACCTAACTCCGGGGGCCACACTGAAGCTTTCTTT. It yields the protein CASSPNSGGHTEAFF.

This clonotype showed up just a few times. V is TRBV29-1 and J is TRBJ2-1; D might be TRBD1 (6 bases). The V gene lost 3 bases and the J gene lost 2 bases, with 26 bases spanning the gap. This CDR3 has 19 residues. The germline gives CDR1 SQVTM, CDR2 ANQGSEA. CDR3 loop: CSVDRGQGWGQGAYNEQFF. The CDR3 DNA reads as TGCAGCGTTGACCGTGGGCAGGGGTGGGGCCAAGGGGCCTACAATGAGCAGTTCTTC.

The table lists this clonotype with a few counts. This chain connects TRBV20-1 to TRBJ2-3; possibly TRBD1 for D (5 bases). V lost 6 bases to trimming and J lost 5 bases, with 18 bases between them. Germline assignment: CDR1 DFQATT and CDR2 SNEGSKA (reference sequence). The CDR3 covers 14 residues. CDR3 coding DNA: TGCAGTGCCCTTGGCCCCCAGGGTAAAGATACGCAGTATTTT. This codes for CSALGPQGKDTQYF.

This clonotype was seen more than once but under ten times. The V call is TRBV28, the J call TRBJ1-1; D might be TRBD1 (6 bases). The ends were cut back, 3 bases at V and 0 bases at J, with 23 bases in the middle. This CDR3 region has 19 residues. The germline V gene encodes CDR1 MDHEN and CDR2 SYDVKM. The CDR3 nucleotides are TGTGCCAGCAGTTTGGGGCGTCTGGGGGGCACCTCCCTGAACACTGAAGCTTTCTTT. Residues: CASSLGRLGGTSLNTEAFF.

This clonotype was detected only a few times. The chain links TRBV7-3 to TRBJ2-1, with 10 positions matching TRBD2. The CDR3 length is 16 residues. The trim removed 0 bases at V and 8 bases at J, leaving 7 bases unmatched. Germline CDR1 and CDR2: SGHTA and FQGTGA. The DNA for the CDR3 is TGTGCCAGCAGCTTAACGAGGTCTAGCGGGAGCGATGAGCAGTTCTTC. It encodes CASSLTRSSGSDEQFF.

This clonotype was recorded a few times. This chain links TRBV6-5 with TRBJ1-5; D might be TRBD1 (5 bases). The CDR3 spans 16 residues. The V gene lost 0 bases and the J gene lost 6 bases, with 15 bases spanning the gap. The germline CDR1 and CDR2 sequences are MNHEY and SVGAGI. The CDR3, as DNA: TGTGCCAGCAGTTACTCGGGGCAGGGTATCACTCAGCCCCAGCATTTT. Protein sequence: CASSYSGQGITQPQHF.

Only a few counts were recorded for this clonotype. V is TRBV12-3 or TRBV12-4 and J is TRBJ2-1, with TRBD1 identical over 11 bases. V dropped 4 bases and J dropped 7; count of bases not matched to a gene: 6. The CDR3 runs to 15 residues. CDR3 region: CASSSGTGGWNEQFF. In nucleotides, the CDR3 is TGTGCCAGCAGTTCCGGGACAGGGGGTTGGAATGAGCAGTTCTTC.

The J gene is TRBJ2-5, the V gene TRBV20-1, with D tentatively TRBD2 (6 bases). CDR3 length equals 14 residues. The germline V and J ends were trimmed by 4 bases and 5 bases, with 17 bases remaining between them. Germline CDR1 DFQATT, CDR2 SNEGSKA (reference sequence). CDR3 in DNA: TGCAGTGCTAAAAGAGGGAATAGCGGCGAGACCCAGTACTTC. Encoded protein: CSAKRGNSGETQYF.

The chain recombines TRBV12-3 or TRBV12-4 with TRBJ2-3; 9 positions match TRBD1. The V gene end was trimmed by 5 bases and the J gene end by 3 bases; junction bases not matched to a gene: 3. The CDR3 is 14 residues long. CDR3 amino acids: CASSADRGTDTQYF. The CDR3 DNA is TGTGCCAGCAGTGCGGACAGGGGAACAGATACGCAGTATTTT.

This clonotype was counted only a few times. The chain has TRBV12-3 or TRBV12-4 and TRBJ2-7; D is possibly TRBD2 (6 bases). The length of the CDR3 is 12 residues. The V gene lost 5 bases and the J gene lost 10 bases, with 15 bases spanning the gap. This CDR3 is CASSNDPGLQYF. The CDR3 bases are TGTGCCAGCAGTAATGACCCGGGACTCCAGTACTTC.